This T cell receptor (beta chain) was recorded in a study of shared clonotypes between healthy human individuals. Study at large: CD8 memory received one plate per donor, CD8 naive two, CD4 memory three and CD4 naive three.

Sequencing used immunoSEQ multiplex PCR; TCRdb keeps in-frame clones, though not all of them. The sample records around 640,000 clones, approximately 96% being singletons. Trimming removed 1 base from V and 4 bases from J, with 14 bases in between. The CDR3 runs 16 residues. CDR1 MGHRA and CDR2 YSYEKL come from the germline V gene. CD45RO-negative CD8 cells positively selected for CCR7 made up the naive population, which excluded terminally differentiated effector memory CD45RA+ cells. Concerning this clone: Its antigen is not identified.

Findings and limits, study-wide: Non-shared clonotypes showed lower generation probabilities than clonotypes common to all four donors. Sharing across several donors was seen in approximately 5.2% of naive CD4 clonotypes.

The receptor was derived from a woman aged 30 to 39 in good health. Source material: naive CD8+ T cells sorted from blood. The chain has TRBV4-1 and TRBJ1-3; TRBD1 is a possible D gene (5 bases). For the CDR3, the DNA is TGCGCCAGCAGCCAAGTACCGGGACGGGGGGGAAACACCATATATTTT. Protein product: CASSQVPGRGGNTIYF.